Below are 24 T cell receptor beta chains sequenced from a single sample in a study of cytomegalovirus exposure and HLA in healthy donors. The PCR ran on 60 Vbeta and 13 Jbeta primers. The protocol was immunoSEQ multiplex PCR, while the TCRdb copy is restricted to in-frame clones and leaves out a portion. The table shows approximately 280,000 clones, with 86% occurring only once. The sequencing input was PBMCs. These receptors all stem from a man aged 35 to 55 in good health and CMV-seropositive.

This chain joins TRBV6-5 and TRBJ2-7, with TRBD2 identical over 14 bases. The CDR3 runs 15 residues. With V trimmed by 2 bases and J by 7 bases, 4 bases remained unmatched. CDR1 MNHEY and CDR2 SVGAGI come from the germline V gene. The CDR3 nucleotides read TGTGCCAGCAGTTACGGACTAGCGGGAGGATGGGAGCAGTACTTC. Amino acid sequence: CASSYGLAGGWEQYF.

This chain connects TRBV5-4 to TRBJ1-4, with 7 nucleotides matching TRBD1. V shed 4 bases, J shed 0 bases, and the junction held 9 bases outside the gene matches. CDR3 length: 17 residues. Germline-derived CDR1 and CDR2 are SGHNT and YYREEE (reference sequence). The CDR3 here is CASSKGAGRATNEKLFF. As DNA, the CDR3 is TGTGCCAGCAGCAAGGGGGCAGGTCGGGCAACTAATGAAAAACTGTTTTTT. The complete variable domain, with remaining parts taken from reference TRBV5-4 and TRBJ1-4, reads ETGVTQSPTHLIKTRGQQVTLRCSSQSGHNTVSWYQQALGQGPQFIFQYYREEENGRGNFPPRFSGLQFPNYSSELNVNALELDDSALYLCASSKGAGRATNEKLFFGSGTQLSVL.

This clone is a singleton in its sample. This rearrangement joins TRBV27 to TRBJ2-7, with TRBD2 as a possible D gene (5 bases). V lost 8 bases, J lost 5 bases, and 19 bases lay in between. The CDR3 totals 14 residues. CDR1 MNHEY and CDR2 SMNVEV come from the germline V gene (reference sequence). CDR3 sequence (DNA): TGTGCCAGCCAGAACCGGGGTTTGTCTGACGAGCAGTACTTC. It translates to CASQNRGLSDEQYF.

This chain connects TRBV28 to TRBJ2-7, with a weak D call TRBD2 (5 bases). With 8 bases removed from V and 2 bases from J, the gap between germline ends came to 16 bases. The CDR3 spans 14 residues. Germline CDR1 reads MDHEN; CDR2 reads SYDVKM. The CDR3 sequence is CASGDRGLTYEQYF. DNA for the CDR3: TGTGCCAGCGGGGATCGCGGACTTACCTACGAGCAGTACTTC. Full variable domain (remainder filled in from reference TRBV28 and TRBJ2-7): DVKVTQSSRYLVKRTGEKVFLECVQDMDHENMFWYRQDPGLGLRLIYFSYDVKMKEKGDIPEGYSVSREKKERFSLILESASTNQTSMYLCASGDRGLTYEQYFGPGTRLTVT.

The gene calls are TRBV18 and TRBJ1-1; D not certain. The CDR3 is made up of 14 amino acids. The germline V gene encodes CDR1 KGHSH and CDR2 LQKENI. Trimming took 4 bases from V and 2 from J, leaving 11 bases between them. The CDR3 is CASSLGAVNTEAFF. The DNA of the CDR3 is TGTGCCAGCTCACTCGGAGCTGTAAACACTGAAGCTTTCTTT.

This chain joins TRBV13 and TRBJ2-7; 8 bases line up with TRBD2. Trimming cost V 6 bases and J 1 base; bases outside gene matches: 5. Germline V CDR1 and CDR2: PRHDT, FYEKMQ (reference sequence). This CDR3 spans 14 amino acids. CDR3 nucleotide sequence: TGTGCCAGCAGTTGGGGACTAGTGTCCTACGAGCAGTACTTC. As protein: CASSWGLVSYEQYF.

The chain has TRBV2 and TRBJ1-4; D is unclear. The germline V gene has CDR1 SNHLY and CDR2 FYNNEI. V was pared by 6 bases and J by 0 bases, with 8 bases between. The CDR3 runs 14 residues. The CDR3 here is CASRRIATNEKLFF. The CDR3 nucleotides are TGTGCCAGCAGGAGGATCGCAACTAATGAAAAACTGTTTTTT.

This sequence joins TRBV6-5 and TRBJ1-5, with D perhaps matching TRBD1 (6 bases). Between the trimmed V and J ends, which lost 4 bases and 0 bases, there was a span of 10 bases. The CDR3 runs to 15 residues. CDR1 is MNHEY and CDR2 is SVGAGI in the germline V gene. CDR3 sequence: CASSLDRYSNQPQHF. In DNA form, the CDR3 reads TGTGCCAGCAGTTTGGACAGATATAGCAATCAGCCCCAGCATTTT.

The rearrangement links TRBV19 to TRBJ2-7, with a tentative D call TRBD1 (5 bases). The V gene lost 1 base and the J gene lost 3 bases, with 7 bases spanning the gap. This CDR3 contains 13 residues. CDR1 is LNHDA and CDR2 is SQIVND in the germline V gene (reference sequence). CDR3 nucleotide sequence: TGTGCCAGTAGTATAGGCAGGGTCTACGAGCAGTACTTC. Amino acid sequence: CASSIGRVYEQYF.

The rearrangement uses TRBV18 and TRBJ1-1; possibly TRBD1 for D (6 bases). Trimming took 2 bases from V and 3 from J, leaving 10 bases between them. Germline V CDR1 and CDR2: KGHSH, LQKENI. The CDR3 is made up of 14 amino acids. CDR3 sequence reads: CASSPGGVDTEAFF. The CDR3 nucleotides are TGTGCCAGCTCACCAGGGGGCGTCGACACTGAAGCTTTCTTT.

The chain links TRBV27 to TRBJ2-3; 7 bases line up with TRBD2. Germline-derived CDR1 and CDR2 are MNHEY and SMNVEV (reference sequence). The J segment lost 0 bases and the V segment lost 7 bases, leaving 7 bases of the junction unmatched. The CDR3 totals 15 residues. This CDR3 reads CASTPSGPSTDTQYF. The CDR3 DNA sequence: TGTGCCAGCACCCCTAGCGGCCCTAGCACAGATACGCAGTATTTT.

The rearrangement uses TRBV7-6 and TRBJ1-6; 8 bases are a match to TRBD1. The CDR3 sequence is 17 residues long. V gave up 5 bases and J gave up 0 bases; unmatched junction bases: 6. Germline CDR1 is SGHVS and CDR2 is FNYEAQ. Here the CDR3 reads CASSPGQASSYNSPLHF. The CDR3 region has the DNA TGTGCCAGCAGCCCGGGACAGGCGAGCTCCTATAATTCACCCCTCCACTTT. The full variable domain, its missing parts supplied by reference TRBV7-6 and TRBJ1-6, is GAGVSQSPRYKVTKRGQDVALRCDPISGHVSLYWYRQALGQGPEFLTYFNYEAQQDKSGLPNDRFSAERPEGSISTLTIQRTEQRDSAMYRCASSPGQASSYNSPLHFGNGTRLTVT.

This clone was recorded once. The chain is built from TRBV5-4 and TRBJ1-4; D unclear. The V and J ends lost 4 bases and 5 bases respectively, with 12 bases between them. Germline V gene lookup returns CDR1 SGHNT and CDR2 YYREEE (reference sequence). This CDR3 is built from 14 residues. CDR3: CASSPGPRNEKLFF. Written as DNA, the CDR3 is TGTGCCAGCAGCCCCGGCCCGAGGAATGAAAAACTGTTTTTT.

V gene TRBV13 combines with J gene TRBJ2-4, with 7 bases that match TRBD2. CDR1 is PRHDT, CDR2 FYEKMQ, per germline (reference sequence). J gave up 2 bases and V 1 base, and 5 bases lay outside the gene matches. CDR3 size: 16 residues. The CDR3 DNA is TGTGCCAGCAGCTTAGCTGGCGGGAGTACCAAAAACATTCAGTACTTC. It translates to CASSLAGGSTKNIQYF.

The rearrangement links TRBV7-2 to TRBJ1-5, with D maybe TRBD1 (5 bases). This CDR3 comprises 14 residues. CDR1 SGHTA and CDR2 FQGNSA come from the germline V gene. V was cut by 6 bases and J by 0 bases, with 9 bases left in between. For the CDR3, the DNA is TGTGCCAGCAGGCAGGGAAATAGCAATCAGCCCCAGCATTTT. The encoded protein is CASRQGNSNQPQHF.

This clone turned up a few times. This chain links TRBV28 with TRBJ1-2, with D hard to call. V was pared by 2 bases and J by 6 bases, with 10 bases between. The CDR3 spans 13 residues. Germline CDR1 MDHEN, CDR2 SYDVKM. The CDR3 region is CASSLLRVDGYTF. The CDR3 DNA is TGTGCCAGCAGTTTACTTCGGGTCGATGGCTACACCTTC.

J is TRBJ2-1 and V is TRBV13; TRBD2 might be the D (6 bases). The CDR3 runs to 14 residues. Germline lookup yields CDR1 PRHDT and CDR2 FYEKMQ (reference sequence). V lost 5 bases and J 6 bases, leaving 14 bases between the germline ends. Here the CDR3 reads CASSQRLEINEQFF. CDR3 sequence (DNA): TGTGCCAGCAGCCAAAGACTAGAAATCAATGAGCAGTTCTTC. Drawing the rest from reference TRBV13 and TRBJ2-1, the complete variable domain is AAGVIQSPRHLIKEKRETATLKCYPIPRHDTVYWYQQGPGQDPQFLISFYEKMQSDKGSIPDRFSAQQFSDYHSELNMSSLELGDSALYFCASSQRLEINEQFFGPGTRLTVL.

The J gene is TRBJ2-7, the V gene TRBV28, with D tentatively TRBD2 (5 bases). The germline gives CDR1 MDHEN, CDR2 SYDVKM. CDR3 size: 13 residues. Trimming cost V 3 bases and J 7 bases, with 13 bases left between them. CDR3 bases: TGTGCCAGCAGTTTGTTTACTAGACGGGAGCAGTACTTC. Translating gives CASSLFTRREQYF. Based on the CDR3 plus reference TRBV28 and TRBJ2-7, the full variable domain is DVKVTQSSRYLVKRTGEKVFLECVQDMDHENMFWYRQDPGLGLRLIYFSYDVKMKEKGDIPEGYSVSREKKERFSLILESASTNQTSMYLCASSLFTRREQYFGPGTRLTVT.

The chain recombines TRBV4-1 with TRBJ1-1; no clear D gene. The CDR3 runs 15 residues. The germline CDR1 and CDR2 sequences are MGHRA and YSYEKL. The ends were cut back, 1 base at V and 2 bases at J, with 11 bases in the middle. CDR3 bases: TGCGCCAGCAGCCAAGTACCGGGGTCAAACACTGAAGCTTTCTTT. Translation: CASSQVPGSNTEAFF.

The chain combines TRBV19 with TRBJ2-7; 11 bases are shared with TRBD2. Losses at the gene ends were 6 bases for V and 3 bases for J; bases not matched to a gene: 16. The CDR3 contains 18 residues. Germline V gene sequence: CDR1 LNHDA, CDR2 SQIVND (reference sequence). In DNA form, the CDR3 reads TGTGCCAGTAGCCGAACGGGGATACTAGCGGGAGTTTACTACGAGCAGTACTTC. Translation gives CASSRTGILAGVYYEQYF.

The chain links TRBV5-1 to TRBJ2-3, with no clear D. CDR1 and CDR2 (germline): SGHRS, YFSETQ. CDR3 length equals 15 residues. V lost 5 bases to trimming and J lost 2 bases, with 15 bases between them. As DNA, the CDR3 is TGCGCCAGCAGGGCCCCGGTAGAGGTCACAGATACGCAGTATTTT. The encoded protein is CASRAPVEVTDTQYF.

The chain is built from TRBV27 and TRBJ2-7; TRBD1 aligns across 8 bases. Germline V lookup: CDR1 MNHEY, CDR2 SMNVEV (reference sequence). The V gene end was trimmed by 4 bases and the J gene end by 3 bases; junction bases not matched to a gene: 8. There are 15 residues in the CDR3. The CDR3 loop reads CASSSAGTGYYEQYF. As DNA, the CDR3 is TGTGCCAGCAGTTCCGCCGGGACAGGTTACTACGAGCAGTACTTC.

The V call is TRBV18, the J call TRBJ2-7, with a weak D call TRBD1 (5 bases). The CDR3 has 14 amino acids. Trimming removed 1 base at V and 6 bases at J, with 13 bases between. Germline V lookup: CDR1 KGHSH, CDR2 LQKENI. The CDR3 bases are TGTGCCAGCTCACCACGTCCAGGGAATGGCGAGCAGTACTTC. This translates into CASSPRPGNGEQYF.

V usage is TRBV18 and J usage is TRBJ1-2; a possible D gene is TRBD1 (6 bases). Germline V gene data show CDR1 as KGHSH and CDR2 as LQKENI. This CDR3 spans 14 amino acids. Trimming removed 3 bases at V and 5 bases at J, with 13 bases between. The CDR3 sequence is CASSPRTVEYGYTF. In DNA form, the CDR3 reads TGTGCCAGCTCACCGAGGACAGTGGAGTATGGCTACACCTTC.